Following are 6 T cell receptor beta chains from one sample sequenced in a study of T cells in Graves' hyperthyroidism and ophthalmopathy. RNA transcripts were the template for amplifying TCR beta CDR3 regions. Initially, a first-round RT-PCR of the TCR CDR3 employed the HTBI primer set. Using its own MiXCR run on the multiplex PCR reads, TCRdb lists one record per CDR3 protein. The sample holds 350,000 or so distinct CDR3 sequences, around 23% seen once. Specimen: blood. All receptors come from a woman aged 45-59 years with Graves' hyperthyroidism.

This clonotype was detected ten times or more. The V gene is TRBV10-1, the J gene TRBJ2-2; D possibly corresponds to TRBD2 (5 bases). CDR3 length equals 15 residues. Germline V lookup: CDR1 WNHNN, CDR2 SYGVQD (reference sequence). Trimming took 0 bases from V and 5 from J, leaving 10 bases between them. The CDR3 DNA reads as TGCGCCAGCAGTGAGTCAGAGGGATGGACCGGGGAGCTGTTTTTT. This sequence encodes CASSESEGWTGELFF.

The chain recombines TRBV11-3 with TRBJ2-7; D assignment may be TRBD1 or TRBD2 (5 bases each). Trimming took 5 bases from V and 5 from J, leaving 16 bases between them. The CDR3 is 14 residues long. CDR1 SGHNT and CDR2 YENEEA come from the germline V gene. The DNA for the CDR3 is TGTGCCAGCAGCCACCCCGGGACCACAGACGAGCAGTACTTC. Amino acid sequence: CASSHPGTTDEQYF.

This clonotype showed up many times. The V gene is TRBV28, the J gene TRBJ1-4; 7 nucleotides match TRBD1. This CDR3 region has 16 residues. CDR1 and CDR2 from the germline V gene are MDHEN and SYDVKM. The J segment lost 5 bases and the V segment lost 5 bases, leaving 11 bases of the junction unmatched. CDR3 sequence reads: CASSPPFRGGNEKLFF. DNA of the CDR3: TGTGCCAGCAGTCCCCCCTTCAGGGGGGGGAATGAAAAACTGTTTTTT.

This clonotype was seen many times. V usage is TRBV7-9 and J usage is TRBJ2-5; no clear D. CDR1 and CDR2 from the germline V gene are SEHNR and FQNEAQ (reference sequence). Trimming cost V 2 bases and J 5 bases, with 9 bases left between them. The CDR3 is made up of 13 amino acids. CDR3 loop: CASSLRVPETQYF. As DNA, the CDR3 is TGTGCCAGCAGCTTAAGGGTTCCGGAGACCCAGTACTTC.

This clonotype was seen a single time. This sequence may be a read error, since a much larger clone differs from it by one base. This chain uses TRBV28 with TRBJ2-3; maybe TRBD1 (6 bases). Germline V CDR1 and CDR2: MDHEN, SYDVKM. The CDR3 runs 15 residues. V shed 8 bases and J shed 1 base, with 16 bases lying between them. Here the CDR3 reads CASGSPGVGTDTQYF. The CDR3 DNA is TGTGCCAGCGGTAGTCCAGGGGTTGGCACAGATACGCAGTATTTT.

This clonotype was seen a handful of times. The CDR3 sequence is CASYSGGAGELFF. The CDR3 DNA is TGTGCCAGCTATAGCGGGGGGGCCGGGGAGCTGTTTTTT. The chain uses TRBV6-1 and TRBJ2-2; 11 positions agree with TRBD2. CDR1 and CDR2 (germline): MNHNS, SASEGT. V was pared by 8 bases and J by 6 bases, with 2 bases of the junction left unmatched. The CDR3 loop spans 13 amino acids.